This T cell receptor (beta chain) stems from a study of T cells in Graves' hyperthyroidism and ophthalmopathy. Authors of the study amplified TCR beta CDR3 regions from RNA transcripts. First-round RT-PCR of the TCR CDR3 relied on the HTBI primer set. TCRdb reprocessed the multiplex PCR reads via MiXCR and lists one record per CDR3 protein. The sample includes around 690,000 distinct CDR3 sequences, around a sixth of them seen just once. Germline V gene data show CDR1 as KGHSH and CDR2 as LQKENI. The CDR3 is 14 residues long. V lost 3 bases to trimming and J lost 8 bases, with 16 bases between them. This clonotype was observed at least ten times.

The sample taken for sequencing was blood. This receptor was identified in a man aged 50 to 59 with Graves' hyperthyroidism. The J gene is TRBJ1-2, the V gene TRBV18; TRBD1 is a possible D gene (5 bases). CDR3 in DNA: TGTGCCAGCTCACCTCCCGAAAACCGGGACGGCTACACCTTC. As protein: CASSPPENRDGYTF.